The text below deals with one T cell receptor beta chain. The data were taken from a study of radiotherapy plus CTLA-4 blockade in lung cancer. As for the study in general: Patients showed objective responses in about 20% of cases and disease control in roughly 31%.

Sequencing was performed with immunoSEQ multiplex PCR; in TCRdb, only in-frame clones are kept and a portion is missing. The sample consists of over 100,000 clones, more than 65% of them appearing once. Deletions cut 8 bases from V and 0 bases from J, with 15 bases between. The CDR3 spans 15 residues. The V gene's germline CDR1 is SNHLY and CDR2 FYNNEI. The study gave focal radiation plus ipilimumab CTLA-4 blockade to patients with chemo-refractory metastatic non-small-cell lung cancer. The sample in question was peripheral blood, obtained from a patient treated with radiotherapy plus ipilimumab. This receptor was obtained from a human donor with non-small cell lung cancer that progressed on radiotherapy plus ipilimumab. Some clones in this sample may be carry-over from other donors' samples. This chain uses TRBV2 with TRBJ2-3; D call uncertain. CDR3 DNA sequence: TGTGCCAGCGTCCTCTGGTCAGCTAGCACAGATACGCAGTATTTT. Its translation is CASVLWSASTDTQYF.